This passage covers 14 T cell receptor beta chains from one sample sequenced in a study of cytomegalovirus exposure and HLA in healthy donors. In the PCR, 60 Vbeta and 13 Jbeta primers were used. Libraries were prepared by immunoSEQ multiplex PCR; TCRdb keeps only in-frame clonotypes and omits some of them. The repertoire consists of 200,000 to 300,000 clones, with 70% to 90% occurring once and the leading ten covering about 0.25%. The specimen sequenced was PBMCs. These receptors all stem from a girl aged 2 to 10 in good health and CMV-seronegative.

The CDR3 DNA is TGTGCCAGCAGACCCCGTGCCGGGACAGTAGACGGGGAGCTGTTTTTT. Translating gives CASRPRAGTVDGELFF. The V gene is TRBV7-9, the J gene TRBJ2-2; 7 positions match TRBD1. The CDR3 is made up of 16 amino acids. The V segment lost 6 bases and the J segment 7 bases; nucleotides outside the gene matches: 14. Germline CDR1 SEHNR, CDR2 FQNEAQ (reference sequence).

The rearrangement uses TRBV27 and TRBJ2-4, with 7 bases that match TRBD1. Germline loops: CDR1 MNHEY, CDR2 SMNVEV (reference sequence). The CDR3 length is 14 residues. The V gene end was trimmed by 4 bases and the J gene end by 7 bases; junction bases not matched to a gene: 7. DNA for the CDR3: TGTGCCAGCAGTTGGACAGGCAGCCCCAACATTCAGTACTTC. Amino acid sequence: CASSWTGSPNIQYF.

V gene TRBV7-3 combines with J gene TRBJ1-3; D may be TRBD1 (6 bases). Germline-derived CDR1 and CDR2 are SGHTA and FQGTGA. CDR3 length equals 15 residues. V shed 3 bases and J shed 2 bases, with 11 bases lying between them. The CDR3 coding sequence is TGTGCCAGCAGCTTGCAGGGGCAACCTGGAAACACCATATATTTT. Translation: CASSLQGQPGNTIYF.

V gene TRBV6-6 combines with J gene TRBJ1-4; D is unresolved. V was pared by 0 bases and J by 7 bases, with 12 bases between. The CDR3 covers 15 residues. Germline V CDR1 and CDR2: MNHNY, SVGAGI (reference sequence). The CDR3: CASSYSTVISEKLFF. DNA of the CDR3: TGTGCCAGCAGTTACTCTACAGTAATATCTGAAAAACTGTTTTTT.

J is TRBJ2-7 and V is TRBV4-1; D gene uncertain. CDR1 is MGHRA, CDR2 YSYEKL, per germline. Between the trimmed V and J ends, which lost 1 base and 0 bases, there was a span of 4 bases. This CDR3 contains 13 residues. CDR3 in DNA: TGCGCCAGCAGCCAAGGCAGCTCCTACGAGCAGTACTTC. It specifies CASSQGSSYEQYF.

The sample holds a few counts of this clone. The rearrangement links TRBV6-1 to TRBJ1-3, with TRBD1 identical over 9 bases. Germline loops: CDR1 MNHNS, CDR2 SASEGT. Unmatched junction bases numbered 8, after V lost 11 bases and J lost 3 bases. This CDR3 has 14 residues. CDR3 protein: CAGGTGLNGNTIYF. As DNA, the CDR3 is TGTGCCGGGGGGACAGGGTTGAATGGAAACACCATATATTTT.

The V call is TRBV28, the J call TRBJ1-6, with 9 bases lining up with TRBD1. The CDR3 loop spans 16 amino acids. V gave up 5 bases and J gave up 4 bases; unmatched junction bases: 6. The germline CDR1 and CDR2 sequences are MDHEN and SYDVKM. The CDR3 protein is CASSPDRGKYNSPLHF. The CDR3 region has the DNA TGTGCCAGCAGTCCGGACAGGGGAAAGTATAATTCACCCCTCCACTTT.

CDR3 bases: TGTGCCTGGAGTCCCGACAGGGTTTCTGGAAACACCATATATTTT. This translates into CAWSPDRVSGNTIYF. The rearrangement joins TRBV30 to TRBJ1-3, with 7 bases aligning to TRBD1. The CDR3 runs 15 residues. The junction had 5 bases not matched to a gene; V was cut back by 2 bases and J by 1 base. Germline lookup yields CDR1 GTSNPN and CDR2 SVGIG (reference sequence).

This clone was found once. The rearrangement joins TRBV19 to TRBJ2-6; weak D call: TRBD1 (6 bases). Per germline, CDR1 LNHDA and CDR2 SQIVND (reference sequence). Trimming left V 7 bases short and J 4 bases short, with 20 bases between. The CDR3 has 17 residues. Here the CDR3 DNA reads TGTGCCAGTAACCTAGCAGGGGCTGGAGCAGGGGCCAACGTCCTGACTTTC. It yields the protein CASNLAGAGAGANVLTF.

The gene calls are TRBV5-1 and TRBJ2-2, with TRBD1 identical over 12 bases. CDR3 length: 17 residues. The J segment lost 5 bases and the V segment lost 2 bases, leaving 7 bases of the junction unmatched. Germline CDR1 SGHRS, CDR2 YFSETQ. The CDR3 is CASSFGGQGARTGELFF. The CDR3 DNA is TGCGCCAGCAGCTTCGGGGGACAGGGGGCGCGGACCGGGGAGCTGTTTTTT.

The V call is TRBV11-2, the J call TRBJ2-3; TRBD1 aligns across 7 bases. This CDR3 has 12 residues. J lost 10 bases, V lost 8 bases, and 9 bases had no gene match. Germline V gene lookup returns CDR1 SGHAT and CDR2 FQNNGV. DNA for the CDR3: TGTGCCAGCTCGAAGGGGGCCGATGCGCAGTATTTT. Translation gives CASSKGADAQYF.

The J gene is TRBJ2-5, the V gene TRBV7-6; D may be TRBD1 (5 bases). The V end was cut by 5 bases, the J end by 5 bases, with 12 bases between. Looked up from germline, CDR1 is SGHVS and CDR2 is FNYEAQ. The CDR3 is 13 residues long. CDR3 sequence (DNA): TGTGCCAGCAGCACCATGACAGTTGAGACCCAGTACTTC. This encodes CASSTMTVETQYF.

This clone was counted between two and nine times. The genes are TRBV6-5 and TRBJ1-2; 7 nucleotides match TRBD1. CDR3 length equals 13 residues. The germline CDR1 and CDR2 sequences are MNHEY and SVGAGI. Trimming took 4 bases from V and 3 from J; bases not matched to a gene: 2. The CDR3 is CASSSDRDYGYTF. Written as DNA, the CDR3 is TGTGCCAGCAGTTCCGACAGGGACTATGGCTACACCTTC.

The rearrangement links TRBV7-9 to TRBJ1-4; D is possibly TRBD1 (6 bases). The CDR3 is 16 residues long. V gave up 0 bases and J gave up 3 bases, with 11 bases separating them. The germline V gene has CDR1 SEHNR and CDR2 FQNEAQ (reference sequence). CDR3 DNA: TGTGCCAGCAGCTTAGCGGCGGACAGACCTAATGAAAAACTGTTTTTT. This encodes CASSLAADRPNEKLFF. The variable domain in full, completed from reference TRBV7-9 and TRBJ1-4, reads DTGVSQNPRHKITKRGQNVTFRCDPISEHNRLYWYRQTLGQGPEFLTYFQNEAQLEKSRLLSDRFSAERPKGSFSTLEIQRTEQGDSAMYLCASSLAADRPNEKLFFGSGTQLSVL.